Following are 6 T cell receptor beta chains from one sample sequenced in a study of T cells after yellow fever vaccination. TCRdb processed the 5' RACE reads anew with MiXCR; each CDR3 protein has one entry. The sample records approximately 510,000 distinct CDR3 sequences, about a fifth being singletons. The input for sequencing was PBMCs, taken approximately 22 days after the first yellow fever vaccination. Every receptor here comes from a man aged 18 to 29 who received the YFV17D yellow fever vaccine.

The CDR3 coding sequence is TGTGCCAGCAGTTCAATCGACGCTGAGCAGTACGTC. Amino acids: CASSSIDAEQYV. This chain joins TRBV2 and TRBJ2-7; no definite D call. The CDR3 covers 12 residues. CDR1 is SNHLY and CDR2 is FYNNEI in the germline V gene. The V end lost 5 bases, the J end lost 7 bases, and 12 bases lay between the germline ends.

This rearrangement joins TRBV7-2 to TRBJ1-2, with D unclear. Germline CDR1 SGHTA, CDR2 FQGNSA. V lost 5 bases to trimming and J lost 4 bases, with 17 bases between them. The CDR3 length is 15 residues. Here the CDR3 reads CASSPQKGRAYGYTF. In nucleotides, the CDR3 is TGTGCCAGCAGCCCTCAAAAGGGCAGAGCCTATGGCTACACCTTC.

CDR3 protein: CASSQEPSGQGVLFLAKNIQYF. In DNA, the CDR3 is TGCGCCAGCAGCCAAGAACCTTCGGGACAGGGGGTTTTATTTTTGGCCAAAAACATTCAGTACTTC. The rearrangement links TRBV4-1 to TRBJ2-4, with 11 bases that match TRBD1. V lost 0 bases to trimming and J lost 1 base; unmatched junction nucleotides: 17. CDR3 length: 22 amino acids. The germline V gene encodes CDR1 MGHRA and CDR2 YSYEKL.

The gene calls are TRBV5-1 and TRBJ2-7, with no clear D. The CDR3 loop spans 14 amino acids. Trimming cost V 1 base and J 0 bases, with 8 bases left between them. Germline CDR1 is SGHRS and CDR2 is YFSETQ. DNA of the CDR3: TGCGCCAGCAGCTTGACTGGCTACTCCTACGAGCAGTACTTC. Its translation is CASSLTGYSYEQYF.

V usage is TRBV7-2 and J usage is TRBJ2-7, with D possibly matching TRBD1 (6 bases). Looked up from germline, CDR1 is SGHTA and CDR2 is FQGNSA. The CDR3 is 14 amino acids. With 4 bases removed from V and 3 bases from J, the gap between germline ends came to 13 bases. CDR3 nucleotide sequence: TGTGCCAGCAGCTCCCTCGAGGACAGCTACGAGCAGTACTTC. As protein: CASSSLEDSYEQYF.

The chain combines TRBV20-1 with TRBJ2-2, with 10 bases that match TRBD2. The V segment lost 2 bases and the J segment 1 base; nucleotides outside the gene matches: 4. Per the germline V gene, CDR1 is DFQATT and CDR2 is SNEGSKA (reference sequence). The CDR3 is 16 amino acids. The CDR3 is CSARPSGGRNTGELFF. In nucleotides, the CDR3 is TGCAGTGCTAGACCTAGCGGGGGCCGGAACACCGGGGAGCTGTTTTTT.